A single sample gave rise to the 16 T cell receptor beta chains below, sequenced in a study of beta chain features in type 1 diabetes. Sequencing targeted expressed TCRB transcripts, as all isolated RNA had been reverse transcribed. The table came from immunoSEQ multiplex PCR; TCRdb's copy has only in-frame clones and leaves some out. The sample holds about 900,000 clones, around a sixth seen once. Input material: naive CD4+ T cells from blood. These receptor sequences come from a woman aged 18-29 years in good health.

DNA for the CDR3: TGTGCCAGCAGTGCCCGGGGTCCAATTTCCTACAATGAGCAGTTCTTC. Protein: CASSARGPISYNEQFF. V usage is TRBV28 and J usage is TRBJ2-1; D perhaps matches TRBD2 (5 bases). Trimming took off 5 bases at V and 1 base at J, with 15 bases between the two ends. The CDR3 runs to 16 residues. Germline V gene sequence: CDR1 MDHEN, CDR2 SYDVKM.

This clone appeared a few times. The chain joins TRBV2 to TRBJ1-3, with no clear D. The V and J ends lost 8 bases and 0 bases respectively, with 11 bases between them. The CDR3 consists of 14 residues. Germline CDR1 SNHLY, CDR2 FYNNEI. Here the CDR3 reads CASVAAISGNTIYF. The CDR3 DNA reads as TGTGCCAGCGTGGCGGCAATCTCTGGAAACACCATATATTTT.

V usage is TRBV4-3 and J usage is TRBJ2-3; TRBD2 aligns across 8 bases. CDR1 and CDR2 (germline): LGHNA, YSLEER. The CDR3 consists of 16 residues. Trimming at V came to 0 bases and at J to 4 bases, leaving 6 bases not matched to a gene. The CDR3 nucleotides read TGCGCCAGCAGCCAAGATGGGAGCGGGAGTGCAGATACGCAGTATTTT. It encodes CASSQDGSGSADTQYF.

V gene TRBV6-5 combines with J gene TRBJ2-4, with TRBD1 matching 9 bases. V was pared by 6 bases and J by 15 bases, with 6 bases of the junction left unmatched. The germline V gene encodes CDR1 MNHEY and CDR2 SVGAGI. The CDR3 is 11 amino acids. CDR3 region: CASRTGGRRYF. The CDR3 bases are TGTGCCAGCAGGACAGGGGGTCGGCGGTACTTC.

The chain is built from TRBV7-2 and TRBJ2-1; 9 bases fit TRBD2. The V segment lost 1 base and the J segment 9 bases; nucleotides outside the gene matches: 10. Germline assignment: CDR1 SGHTA and CDR2 FQGNSA. The CDR3 has 16 amino acids. The CDR3 DNA reads as TGTGCCAGCAGCTTAGGTGCGGGAGGGCCTCTAACTGAGCAGTTCTTC. This translates into CASSLGAGGPLTEQFF.

This clone came up a few times. The CDR3 sequence is CASSQRRVFREKLFF. The CDR3 bases are TGTGCCAGCAGCCAACGTAGGGTGTTCCGCGAAAAACTGTTTTTT. The genes are TRBV14 and TRBJ1-4; D remains ambiguous. This CDR3 has 15 amino acids. V lost 2 bases and J lost 8, with 15 bases in between. Germline lookup yields CDR1 SGHDN and CDR2 FVKESK.

Only a few counts were recorded for this clone. The chain carries TRBV15 and TRBJ1-2; D is undetermined. Trimming pared 0 bases from V and 8 bases from J, leaving 7 bases between. From germline, CDR1 is LNHNV and CDR2 YYDKDF (reference sequence). This CDR3 is 12 amino acids long. DNA of the CDR3: TGTGCCACCAGCAGAGATAGTGGGGGCTACACCTTC. This encodes CATSRDSGGYTF. The variable domain in full, completed from reference TRBV15 and TRBJ1-2, reads DAMVIQNPRYQVTQFGKPVTLSCSQTLNHNVMYWYQQKSSQAPKLLFHYYDKDFNNEADTPDNFQSRRPNTSFCFLDIRSPGLGDTAMYLCATSRDSGGYTFGSGTRLTVV.

The CDR3 protein is CASSEGTGRMNTEAFF. The CDR3 DNA reads TGTGCCAGCTCAGAAGGGACAGGGCGGATGAACACTGAAGCTTTCTTT. The chain links TRBV18 to TRBJ1-1; TRBD1 matches at 9 bases. Germline V gene lookup returns CDR1 KGHSH and CDR2 LQKENI. The trim removed 5 bases at V and 0 bases at J, leaving 7 bases unmatched. This CDR3 is built from 16 residues.

The rearrangement joins TRBV7-3 to TRBJ2-2; D unclear. This CDR3 comprises 13 residues. Germline V gives CDR1 SGHTA, CDR2 FQGTGA. V lost 5 bases to trimming and J lost 3 bases, with 7 bases between them. The CDR3 here is CASSLQHTGELFF. In DNA, the CDR3 is TGTGCCAGCAGCCTACAGCACACCGGGGAGCTGTTTTTT.

This clone turned up a few times. This chain connects TRBV5-4 to TRBJ2-1; 10 nucleotides line up with TRBD2. Looked up from germline, CDR1 is SGHNT and CDR2 is YYREEE (reference sequence). Trimming cost V 4 bases and J 7 bases; bases outside gene matches: 11. This CDR3 is built from 16 residues. The CDR3 sequence: CASSQGPGLARNEQFF. The CDR3 nucleotides are TGTGCCAGCAGCCAAGGCCCGGGACTAGCGAGGAATGAGCAGTTCTTC.

The rearrangement uses TRBV5-1 and TRBJ2-7; D is uncertain. Per germline, CDR1 SGHRS and CDR2 YFSETQ. This CDR3 has 12 residues. The V and J ends lost 2 bases and 7 bases respectively, with 10 bases between them. CDR3 amino acids: CASSFTEREQYF. The DNA of the CDR3 is TGCGCCAGCAGCTTCACAGAACGGGAGCAGTACTTC.

The chain combines TRBV5-1 with TRBJ1-5, with D perhaps matching TRBD1 (6 bases). Trimming removed 4 bases from V and 2 bases from J, with 16 bases in between. Germline V gene sequence: CDR1 SGHRS, CDR2 YFSETQ. The CDR3 consists of 16 residues. The CDR3 region is CASSPGGGAGNQPQHF. CDR3 coding DNA: TGCGCCAGCAGCCCTGGGGGCGGGGCCGGCAATCAGCCCCAGCATTTT. Supplemented by reference TRBV5-1 and TRBJ1-5, the full variable domain reads KAGVTQTPRYLIKTRGQQVTLSCSPISGHRSVSWYQQTPGQGLQFLFEYFSETQRNKGNFPGRFSGRQFSNSRSEMNVSTLELGDSALYLCASSPGGGAGNQPQHFGDGTRLSIL.

This clone was seen only a few times. The CDR3 loop reads CASRPGQQLYGYTF. CDR3 bases: TGCGCCAGCAGACCGGGACAGCAATTATATGGCTACACCTTC. This sequence joins TRBV10-2 and TRBJ1-2, with 7 bases that match TRBD1. V trimming: 6 bases; J trimming: 5 bases; junction bases outside the gene matches: 9. CDR1 WSHSY and CDR2 SAAADI come from the germline V gene. This CDR3 comprises 14 residues.

Of note for this clone: This same CDR3 is encoded by further DNA sequences in the sample. The rearrangement uses TRBV7-9 and TRBJ2-3; D unresolved. The length of the CDR3 is 11 residues. Germline V lookup: CDR1 SEHNR, CDR2 FQNEAQ (reference sequence). V lost 5 bases and J lost 6, with 6 bases in between. As DNA, the CDR3 is TGTGCCAGCAGCCTTAGTGATACGCAGTATTTT. Amino acids: CASSLSDTQYF.

This clone was seen a handful of times. CDR3 nucleotide sequence: TGTGCCAGCAGTCGGGAGGGCCCCAGCGGGGAGCTGTTTTTT. It encodes CASSREGPSGELFF. V and J are TRBV6-5 and TRBJ2-2; 8 bases line up with TRBD2. The CDR3 covers 14 residues. The trim removed 5 bases at V and 7 bases at J, leaving 6 bases unmatched. Germline CDR1 is MNHEY and CDR2 is SVGAGI.

The rearrangement links TRBV6-1 to TRBJ1-2, with D perhaps matching TRBD1 (6 bases). Germline values: CDR1 MNHNS, CDR2 SASEGT. The V gene lost 6 bases and the J gene lost 6 bases, with 17 bases spanning the gap. This CDR3 comprises 14 residues. This chain's CDR3 is CASSPRGLRNGYTF. The CDR3 DNA is TGTGCCAGCAGCCCCAGGGGACTGCGGAATGGCTACACCTTC.